This T cell receptor (beta chain) comes out of a study of low-dose radiotherapy and immunotherapy resistance in tumors. The CDR3 spans 16 residues. Germline V gene lookup returns CDR1 MRHNA and CDR2 SNTAGT. Unmatched junction bases numbered 5, after V lost 5 bases and J lost 1 base. This clonotype showed up many times. First-strand cDNA relied on TRAV- and TRBV-specific primers spanning alpha and beta chains. The authors ran around 18 PCR cycles to amplify TCRs with a constant-region primer and V-primer adapter. Amplification of isolated mRNA was accomplished via in vitro transcription. From the reads, TCRdb called clonotypes with MiXCR, one entry per CDR3 protein. The profile shows more than 45,000 distinct CDR3 sequences, about 23% of them singletons. Time point meaning: before trial treatment. Each donor was administered nivolumab, ipilimumab, aspirin, low-dose cyclophosphamide and low-dose radiotherapy.

This chain joins TRBV6-4 and TRBJ2-2; 9 bases fit TRBD1. The sequencing here drew on PBMCs, taken before treatment. The receptor was isolated from a male donor with prostate cancer. The CDR3 is CASSKDRGENTGELFF. Written as DNA, the CDR3 is TGTGCCAGCAGTAAGGACAGGGGCGAGAACACCGGGGAGCTGTTTTTT.